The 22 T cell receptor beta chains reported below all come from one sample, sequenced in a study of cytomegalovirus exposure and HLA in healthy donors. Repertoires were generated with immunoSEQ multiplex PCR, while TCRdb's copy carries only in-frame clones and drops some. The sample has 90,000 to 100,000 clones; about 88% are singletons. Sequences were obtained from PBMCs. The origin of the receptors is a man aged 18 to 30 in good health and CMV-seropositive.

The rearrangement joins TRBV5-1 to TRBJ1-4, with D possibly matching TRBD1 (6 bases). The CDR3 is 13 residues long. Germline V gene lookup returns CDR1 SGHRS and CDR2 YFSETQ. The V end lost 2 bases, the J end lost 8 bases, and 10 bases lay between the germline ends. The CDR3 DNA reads TGCGCCAGCAGCTTCTCCAGGGGAGAAAAACTGTTTTTT. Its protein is CASSFSRGEKLFF.

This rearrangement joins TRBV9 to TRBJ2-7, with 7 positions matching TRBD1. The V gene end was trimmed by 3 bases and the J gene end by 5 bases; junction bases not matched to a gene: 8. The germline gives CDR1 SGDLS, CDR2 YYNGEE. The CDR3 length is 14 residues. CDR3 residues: CASSGPDRDHEQYF. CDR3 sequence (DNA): TGTGCCAGCAGCGGCCCCGACAGGGACCACGAGCAGTACTTC.

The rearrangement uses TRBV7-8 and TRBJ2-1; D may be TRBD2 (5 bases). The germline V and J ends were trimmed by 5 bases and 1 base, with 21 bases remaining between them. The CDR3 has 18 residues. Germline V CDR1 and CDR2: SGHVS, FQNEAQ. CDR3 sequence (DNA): TGTGCCAGCAGCCCCCTCCGGCGAGGGCCCGAGTCCTACAATGAGCAGTTCTTC. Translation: CASSPLRRGPESYNEQFF.

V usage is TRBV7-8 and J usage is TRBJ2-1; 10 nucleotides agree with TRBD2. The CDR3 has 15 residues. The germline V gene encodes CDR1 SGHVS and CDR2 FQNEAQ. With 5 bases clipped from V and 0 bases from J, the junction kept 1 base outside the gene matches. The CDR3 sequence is CASSASGGSYNEQFF. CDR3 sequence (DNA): TGTGCCAGCAGCGCTAGCGGGGGCTCCTACAATGAGCAGTTCTTC.

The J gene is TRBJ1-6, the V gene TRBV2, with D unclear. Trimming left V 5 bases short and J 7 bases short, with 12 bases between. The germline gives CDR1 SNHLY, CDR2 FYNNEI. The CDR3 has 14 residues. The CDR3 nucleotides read TGTGCCAGCAGTAGCACGGTAAAAAATTCACCCCTCCACTTT. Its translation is CASSSTVKNSPLHF. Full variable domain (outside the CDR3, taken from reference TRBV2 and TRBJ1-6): EPEVTQTPSHQVTQMGQEVILRCVPISNHLYFYWYRQILGQKVEFLVSFYNNEISEKSEIFDDQFSVERPDGSNFTLKIRSTKLEDSAMYFCASSSTVKNSPLHFGNGTRLTVT.

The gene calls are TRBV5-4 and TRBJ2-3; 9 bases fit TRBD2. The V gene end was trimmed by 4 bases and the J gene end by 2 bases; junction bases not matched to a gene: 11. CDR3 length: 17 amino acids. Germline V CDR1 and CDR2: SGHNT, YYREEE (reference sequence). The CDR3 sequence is CASSQYFAGGPTDTQYF. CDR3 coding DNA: TGTGCCAGCAGCCAATACTTCGCGGGGGGGCCCACAGATACGCAGTATTTT.

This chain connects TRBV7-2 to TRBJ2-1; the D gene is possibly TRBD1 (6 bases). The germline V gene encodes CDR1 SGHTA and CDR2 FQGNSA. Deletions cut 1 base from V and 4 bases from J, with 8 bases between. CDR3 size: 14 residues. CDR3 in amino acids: CASSLGTEYNEQFF. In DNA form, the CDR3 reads TGTGCCAGCAGCTTAGGGACAGAATACAATGAGCAGTTCTTC. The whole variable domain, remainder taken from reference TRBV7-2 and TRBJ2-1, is GAGVSQSPSNKVTEKGKDVELRCDPISGHTALYWYRQSLGQGLEFLIYFQGNSAPDKSGLPSDRFSAERTGGSVSTLTIQRTQQEDSAVYLCASSLGTEYNEQFFGPGTRLTVL.

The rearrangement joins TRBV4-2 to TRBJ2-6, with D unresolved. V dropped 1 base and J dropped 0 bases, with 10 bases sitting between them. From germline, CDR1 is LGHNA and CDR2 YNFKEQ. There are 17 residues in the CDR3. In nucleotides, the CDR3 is TGTGCCAGCAGCCAAGCACTGCCCCACTCTGGGGCCAACGTCCTGACTTTC. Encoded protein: CASSQALPHSGANVLTF.

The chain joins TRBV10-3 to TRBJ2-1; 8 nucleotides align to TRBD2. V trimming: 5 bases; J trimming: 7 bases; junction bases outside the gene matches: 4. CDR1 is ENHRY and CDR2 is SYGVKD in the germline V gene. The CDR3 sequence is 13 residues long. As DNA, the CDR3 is TGTGCCATCAGTAGCGGGGGCGTGAATGAGCAGTTCTTC. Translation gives CAISSGGVNEQFF.

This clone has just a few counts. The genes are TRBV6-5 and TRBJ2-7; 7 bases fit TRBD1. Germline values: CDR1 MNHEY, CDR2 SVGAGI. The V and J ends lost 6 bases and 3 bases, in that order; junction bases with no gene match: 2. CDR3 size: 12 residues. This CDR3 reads CASSTGVYEQYF. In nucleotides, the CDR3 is TGTGCCAGCAGCACAGGGGTCTACGAGCAGTACTTC.

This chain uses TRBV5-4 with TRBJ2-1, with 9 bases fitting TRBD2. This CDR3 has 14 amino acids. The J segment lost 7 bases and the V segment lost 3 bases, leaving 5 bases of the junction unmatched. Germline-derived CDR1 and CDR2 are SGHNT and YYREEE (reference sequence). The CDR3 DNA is TGTGCCAGCAGCTCCCAAACTAGCGGGAATGAGCAGTTCTTC. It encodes CASSSQTSGNEQFF.

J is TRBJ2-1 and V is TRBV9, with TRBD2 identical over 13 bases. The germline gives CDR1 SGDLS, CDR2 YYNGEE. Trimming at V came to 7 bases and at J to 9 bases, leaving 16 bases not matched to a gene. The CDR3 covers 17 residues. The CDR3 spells CASGATYGTSGTIEQFF. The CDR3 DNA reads TGTGCCAGCGGCGCAACATACGGGACTAGCGGGACGATTGAGCAGTTCTTC. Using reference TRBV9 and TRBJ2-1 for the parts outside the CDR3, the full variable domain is DSGVTQTPKHLITATGQRVTLRCSPRSGDLSVYWYQQSLDQGLQFLIQYYNGEERAKGNILERFSAQQFPDLHSELNLSSLELGDSALYFCASGATYGTSGTIEQFFGPGTRLTVL.

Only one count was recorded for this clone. DNA for the CDR3: TGTGCCAGCAGCCCGACAGGGACCTCTGGAAACACCATATATTTT. The encoded protein is CASSPTGTSGNTIYF. The rearrangement uses TRBV5-4 and TRBJ1-3; TRBD1 matches 7 bases. After removal of 4 bases from V and 0 bases from J, the junction contained 4 bases not matched to a gene. Germline V CDR1 and CDR2: SGHNT, YYREEE (reference sequence). The CDR3 covers 15 residues.

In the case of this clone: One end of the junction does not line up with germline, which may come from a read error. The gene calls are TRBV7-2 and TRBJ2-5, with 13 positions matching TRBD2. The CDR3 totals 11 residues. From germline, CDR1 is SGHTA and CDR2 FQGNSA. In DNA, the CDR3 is TGTGCCAGGGAGACTAGCGGGAGGTTGGACTTC. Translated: CARETSGRLDF.

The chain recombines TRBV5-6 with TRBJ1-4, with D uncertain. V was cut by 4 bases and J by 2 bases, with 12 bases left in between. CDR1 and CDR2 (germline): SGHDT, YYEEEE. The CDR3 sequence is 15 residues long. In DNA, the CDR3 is TGTGCCAGCAGCGGGCCGGGGAGGACTAATGAAAAACTGTTTTTT. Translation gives CASSGPGRTNEKLFF.

The CDR3 region has the DNA TGTGCCAGTAGTTTGACTAGCGGGATGTACAATGAGCAGTTCTTC. Translating gives CASSLTSGMYNEQFF. The chain links TRBV19 to TRBJ2-1; 11 nucleotides match TRBD2. The CDR3 consists of 15 residues. Per the germline V gene, CDR1 is LNHDA and CDR2 is SQIVND (reference sequence). V lost 5 bases, J lost 4 bases, and 4 bases stayed unmatched.

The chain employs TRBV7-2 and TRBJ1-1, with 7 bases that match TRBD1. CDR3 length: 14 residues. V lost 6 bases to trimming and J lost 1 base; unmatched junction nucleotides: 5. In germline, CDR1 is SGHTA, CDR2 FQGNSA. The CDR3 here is CASSPGQWNTEAFF. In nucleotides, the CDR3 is TGTGCCAGCAGTCCGGGACAGTGGAACACTGAAGCTTTCTTT.

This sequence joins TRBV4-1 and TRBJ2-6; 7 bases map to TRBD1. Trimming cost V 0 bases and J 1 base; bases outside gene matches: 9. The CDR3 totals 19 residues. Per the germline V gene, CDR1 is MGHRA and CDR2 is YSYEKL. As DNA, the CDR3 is TGCGCCAGCAGCCAAGATGTAGGACAGGTGAGGTCTGGGGCCAACGTCCTGACTTTC. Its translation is CASSQDVGQVRSGANVLTF.

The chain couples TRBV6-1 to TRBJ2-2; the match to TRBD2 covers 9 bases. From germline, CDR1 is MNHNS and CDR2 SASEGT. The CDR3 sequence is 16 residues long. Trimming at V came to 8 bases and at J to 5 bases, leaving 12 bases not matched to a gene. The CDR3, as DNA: TGTGCCAGCCGTGCATTAGCGGGAGCGGTTACCGGGGAGCTGTTTTTT. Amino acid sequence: CASRALAGAVTGELFF.

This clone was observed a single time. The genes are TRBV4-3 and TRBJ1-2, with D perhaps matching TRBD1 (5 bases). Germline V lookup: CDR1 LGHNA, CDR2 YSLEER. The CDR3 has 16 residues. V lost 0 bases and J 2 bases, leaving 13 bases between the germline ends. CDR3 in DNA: TGCGCCAGCAGCCAAGAATCGACAGCAGCAAACTATGGCTACACCTTC. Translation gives CASSQESTAANYGYTF.

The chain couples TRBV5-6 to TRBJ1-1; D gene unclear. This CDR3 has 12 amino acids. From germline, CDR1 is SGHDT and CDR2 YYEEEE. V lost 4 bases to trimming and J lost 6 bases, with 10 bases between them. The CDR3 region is CASSRDIAEAFF. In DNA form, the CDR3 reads TGTGCCAGCAGCAGAGACATAGCTGAAGCTTTCTTT. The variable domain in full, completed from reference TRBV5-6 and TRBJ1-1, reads DAGVTQSPTHLIKTRGQQVTLRCSPKSGHDTVSWYQQALGQGPQFIFQYYEEEERQRGNFPDRFSGHQFPNYSSELNVNALLLGDSALYLCASSRDIAEAFFGQGTRLTVV.

The chain's CDR3 is CASRGVKREGRNEQFF. Here the CDR3 DNA reads TGTGCCAGCAGAGGGGTAAAGCGGGAGGGCCGGAATGAGCAGTTCTTC. The rearrangement joins TRBV7-9 to TRBJ2-1; TRBD2 agrees at 10 bases. CDR3 size: 16 residues. CDR1 and CDR2 (germline): SEHNR, FQNEAQ (reference sequence). The V gene end was trimmed by 6 bases and the J gene end by 7 bases; junction bases not matched to a gene: 12.